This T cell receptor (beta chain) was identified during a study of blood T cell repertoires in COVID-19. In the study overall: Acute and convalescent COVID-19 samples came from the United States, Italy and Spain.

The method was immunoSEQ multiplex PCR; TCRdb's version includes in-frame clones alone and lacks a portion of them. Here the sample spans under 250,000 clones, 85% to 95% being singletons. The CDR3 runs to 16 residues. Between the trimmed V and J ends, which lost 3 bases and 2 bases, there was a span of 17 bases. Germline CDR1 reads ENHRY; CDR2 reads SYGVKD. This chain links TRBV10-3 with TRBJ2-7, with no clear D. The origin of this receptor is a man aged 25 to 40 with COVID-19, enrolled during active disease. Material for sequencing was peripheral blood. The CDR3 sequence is CAISEIQTRNTYEQYF. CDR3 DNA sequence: TGTGCCATCAGTGAAATACAGACGCGAAATACCTACGAGCAGTACTTC.